Listed below are T cell receptor beta chains from one sample, sequenced in a study of T-cell reconstitution after alpha-beta-depleted transplantation in children. MiXCR was run by TCRdb on the PCR reads, yielding one entry per CDR3 protein. The table has 750,000 to 950,000 distinct CDR3 sequences, 16% seen once. The specimen was PBMCs, mostly from graft donor cells, collected 360 days after TCRalphabeta/CD19-depleted stem cell transplant. These receptors were collected from a male patient younger than 18 who had a stem cell transplant for acute lymphoblastic leukemia, so the T cells may come from the graft donor. Each CDR3 is given with its conserved first and last residue. A D gene is named only where the DNA matches it firmly. For some rows the clone size is stated as once, few or many, or as a class when expanded; others skip it.

few TRBJ2-5 TRBV3-1 - CASSQEDFWTMGQETQYF TGTGCCAGCAGCCAAGAGGATTTCTGGACAATGGGCCAAGAGACCCAGTACTTC
few TRBJ2-1 TRBV5-1 TRBD1 CASSLSGQGIDEQFF TGCGCCAGCAGCTTATCGGGACAGGGGATAGATGAGCAGTTCTTC
many TRBJ2-7 TRBV5-1 - CASSLVYPNEQYF TGCGCCAGCAGCTTAGTCTACCCTAACGAGCAGTACTTC
many TRBJ1-1 TRBV7-9 - CASSLGTERSTEAFF TGTGCCAGCAGCTTAGGTACGGAGCGGTCCACTGAAGCTTTCTTT
few TRBJ1-1 TRBV24-1 TRBD1 CATSDGQGAKDTEAFF TGTGCCACCAGTGATGGACAGGGGGCGAAAGACACTGAAGCTTTCTTT
few TRBJ2-2 TRBV5-1 TRBD2 CASSLERGRRFLNTGELFF TGCGCCAGCAGCTTGGAGCGGGGAAGAAGGTTCCTGAACACCGGGGAGCTGTTTTTT
- TRBJ2-7 TRBV5-1 - CASSGTGRPYEQYF TGCGCCAGCAGTGGTACGGGACGGCCCTACGAGCAGTACTTC
- TRBJ1-5 TRBV29-1 - CSVVTGNNQPQHF TGCAGCGTAGTAACAGGGAACAATCAGCCCCAGCATTTT
many TRBJ2-1 TRBV7-2 - CASSPDYNEQFF TGTGCCAGCAGCCCCGACTACAATGAGCAGTTCTTC
many TRBJ2-1 TRBV29-1 TRBD1 CSVETGTGWYNEQFF TGCAGCGTTGAAACCGGGACAGGGTGGTACAATGAGCAGTTCTTC
- TRBJ2-4 TRBV4-1 - CASSQALGELSQNGIQYF TGCGCCAGCAGCCAGGCTTTGGGGGAACTTAGCCAAAATGGCATTCAGTACTTC
- TRBJ1-5 TRBV20-1 - CSSTPLPDQPQHF TGCAGTTCCACACCCCTCCCGGACCAGCCCCAGCATTTT
- TRBJ2-3 TRBV20-1 - CSARDYRARPFTDTQYF TGCAGTGCTAGAGATTATCGAGCTAGGCCATTCACAGATACGCAGTATTTT
- TRBJ2-7 TRBV20-1 - CSASDTGRVRPYEQYF TGCAGTGCTAGTGACACAGGGCGGGTCAGACCCTACGAGCAGTACTTC
- TRBJ2-5 TRBV19 - CASRQAGGETQYF TGTGCCAGTCGACAGGCCGGGGGGGAGACCCAGTACTTC
- TRBJ2-7 TRBV5-5 TRBD2 CASSLMVGRSHEQYF TGTGCCAGCAGCTTGATGGTCGGGAGGTCCCACGAGCAGTACTTC
once TRBJ2-3 TRBV4-1 TRBD2 CASSQDRGRRLHADTQYF TGCGCCAGCAGCCAAGATCGCGGGAGGAGGCTCCATGCAGATACGCAGTATTTT
- TRBJ2-2 TRBV6-5 - CASSSDSYGELFF TGTGCCAGCAGTTCTGATTCCTACGGGGAGCTGTTTTTT
few TRBJ2-7 TRBV24-1 - CATSEGPWEQYF TGTGCCACCAGTGAGGGGCCTTGGGAGCAGTACTTC
few TRBJ2-7 TRBV5-1 - CASSLAAGVGYEQYF TGCGCCAGCAGCTTGGCTGCAGGGGTCGGGTACGAGCAGTACTTC
- TRBJ2-5 TRBV10-3 TRBD1 CAISEEAGGIETQYF TGTGCCATCAGTGAGGAGGCAGGGGGTATAGAGACCCAGTACTTC
- TRBJ1-2 TRBV11-1 - CASSFDPQGANGYTF TGTGCCAGCAGCTTTGACCCCCAAGGGGCGAATGGCTACACCTTC
- TRBJ2-5 TRBV7-9 - CASRQGQETQYF TGTGCCAGCAGACAGGGCCAAGAGACCCAGTACTTC
few TRBJ2-1 TRBV20-1 - CSARDRGLRSSSYNEQFF TGCAGTGCTAGAGATCGAGGTTTACGTTCGAGCTCCTACAATGAGCAGTTCTTC
few TRBJ2-1 TRBV20-1 - CSAHQNYNEQFF TGCAGTGCTCACCAAAATTACAATGAGCAGTTCTTC
few TRBJ2-7 TRBV11-2 TRBD1 CASSLVGHRGAYEQYF TGTGCCAGCAGCTTAGTGGGGCACAGGGGCGCCTACGAGCAGTACTTC
- TRBJ1-3 TRBV29-1 - CSAPGLSSGNTIYF TGCAGCGCCCCAGGGCTGAGCTCTGGAAACACCATATATTTT
few TRBJ2-5 TRBV5-1 TRBD2 CASSLGLTSGRTETQYF TGCGCCAGCAGCTTGGGGCTAACTAGCGGGAGGACCGAGACCCAGTACTTC
- TRBJ1-2 TRBV20-1 - CSARGQRGYGYTF TGCAGTGCACGCGGACAGAGGGGCTATGGCTACACCTTC
few TRBJ2-5 TRBV5-1 - CASSLTAGLETQYF TGCGCCAGCAGTCTGACGGCAGGGCTAGAGACCCAGTACTTC
few TRBJ1-5 TRBV5-6 - CASSSTGLYSNQPQHF TGTGCCAGCAGCTCGACAGGACTATATAGCAATCAGCCCCAGCATTTT
- TRBJ2-5 TRBV15 - CATSGRGSGETQYF TGTGCCACCAGCGGCAGGGGATCTGGAGAGACCCAGTACTTC
- TRBJ2-7 TRBV7-2 TRBD2 CASSFRTSGTNEQYF TGTGCCAGCAGCTTTAGAACTAGCGGGACGAACGAGCAGTACTTC
- TRBJ2-5 TRBV20-1 - CSPTGAQETQYF TGCAGCCCTACCGGGGCCCAAGAGACCCAGTACTTC